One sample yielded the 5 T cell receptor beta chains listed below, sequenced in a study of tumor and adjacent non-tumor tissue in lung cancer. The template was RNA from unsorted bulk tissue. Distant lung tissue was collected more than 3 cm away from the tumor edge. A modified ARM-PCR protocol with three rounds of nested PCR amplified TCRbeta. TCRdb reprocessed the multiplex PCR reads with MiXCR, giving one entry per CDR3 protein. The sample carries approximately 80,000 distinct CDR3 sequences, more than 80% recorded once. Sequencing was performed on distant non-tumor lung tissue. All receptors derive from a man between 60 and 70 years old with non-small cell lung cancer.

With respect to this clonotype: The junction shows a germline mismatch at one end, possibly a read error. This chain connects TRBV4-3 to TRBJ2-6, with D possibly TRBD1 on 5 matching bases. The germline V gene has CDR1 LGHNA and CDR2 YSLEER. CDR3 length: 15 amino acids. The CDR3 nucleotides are TGCGCCAGCAGCCATGACAACTCTGGGGCCAATGTCCTGACTTTC. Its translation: CASSHDNSGANVLTF.

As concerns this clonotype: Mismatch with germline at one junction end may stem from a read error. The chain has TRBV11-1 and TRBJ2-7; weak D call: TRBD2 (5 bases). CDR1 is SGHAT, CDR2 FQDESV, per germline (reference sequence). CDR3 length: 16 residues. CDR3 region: CARSLAIRDNSYEQHF. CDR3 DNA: TGTGCCAGGAGCTTAGCGATTCGTGACAACTCCTACGAGCAGCACTTC.

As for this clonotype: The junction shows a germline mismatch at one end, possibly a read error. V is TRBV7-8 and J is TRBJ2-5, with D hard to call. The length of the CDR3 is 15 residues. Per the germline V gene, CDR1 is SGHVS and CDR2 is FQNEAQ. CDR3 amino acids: CASSLGHRYQETQYF. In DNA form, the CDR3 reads TGTGCCAGCAGCTTAGGGCATAGGTACCAAGAGACCCAGTATTTC.

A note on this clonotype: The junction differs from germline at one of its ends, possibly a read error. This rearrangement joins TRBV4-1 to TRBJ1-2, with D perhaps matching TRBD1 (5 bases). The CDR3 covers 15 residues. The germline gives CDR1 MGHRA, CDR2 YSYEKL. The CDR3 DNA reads TGCGTCAGCAGCCAAGGCCGGGGACCTAATTATGGCTACACTTTC. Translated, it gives CVSSQGRGPNYGYTF.

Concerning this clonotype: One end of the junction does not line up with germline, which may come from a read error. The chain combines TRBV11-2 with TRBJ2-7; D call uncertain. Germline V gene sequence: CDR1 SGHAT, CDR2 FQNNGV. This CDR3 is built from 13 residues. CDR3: CASSLEVGNEHYF. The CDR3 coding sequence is TGTGCCAGCAGCTTAGAGGTCGGCAACGAGCATTACTTC.